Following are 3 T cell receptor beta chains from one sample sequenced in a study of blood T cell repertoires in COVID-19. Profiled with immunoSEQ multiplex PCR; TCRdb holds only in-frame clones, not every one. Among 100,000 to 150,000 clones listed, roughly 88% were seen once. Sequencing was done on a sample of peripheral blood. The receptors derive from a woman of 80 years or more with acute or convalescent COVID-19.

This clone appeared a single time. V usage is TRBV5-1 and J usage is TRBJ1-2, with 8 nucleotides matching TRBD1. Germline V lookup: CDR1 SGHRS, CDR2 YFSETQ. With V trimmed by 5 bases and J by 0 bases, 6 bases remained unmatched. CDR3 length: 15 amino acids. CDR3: CASSMDRVSNYGYTF. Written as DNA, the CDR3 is TGCGCCAGCAGTATGGACAGGGTCTCTAACTATGGCTACACCTTC.

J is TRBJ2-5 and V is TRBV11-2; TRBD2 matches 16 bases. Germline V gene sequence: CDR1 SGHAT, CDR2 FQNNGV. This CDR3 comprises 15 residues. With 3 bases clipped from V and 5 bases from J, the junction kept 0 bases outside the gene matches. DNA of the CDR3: TGTGCCAGCAGCTTGGGACTAGCGGGAGGGGAGACCCAGTACTTC. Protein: CASSLGLAGGETQYF.

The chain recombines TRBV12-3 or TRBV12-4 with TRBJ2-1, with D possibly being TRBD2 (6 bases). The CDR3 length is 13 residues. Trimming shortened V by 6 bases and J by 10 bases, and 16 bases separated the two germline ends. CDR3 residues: CASSWTGGREQFF. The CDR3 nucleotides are TGTGCCAGCAGCTGGACTGGAGGGAGAGAGCAGTTCTTC.